This is a list of T cell receptor beta chains from one sample in a study of cytomegalovirus exposure and HLA in healthy donors. Using immunoSEQ multiplex PCR, the repertoire was profiled, and TCRdb retains in-frame clones only, with some absent. Of 110,000 to 150,000 clones in the sample, approximately 79% are singletons; the top ten hold 1.2%. The sequencing input was PBMCs. These receptor sequences come from a female donor in good health and CMV-seronegative. The CDR3 runs from the conserved cysteine through the conserved F or W. A D gene is named only where the DNA matches it firmly. A clone size is listed for some rows: how often the clone was seen (once, few, many), or a class if it is expanded.

D	size	V	J	CDR3	DNA
TRBD2	NA	TRBV6-1	TRBJ2-5	CASSGGGSGSPKTQYF	TGTGCCAGCAGTGGGGGGGGGAGCGGGAGTCCGAAGACCCAGTACTTC
TRBD2	once	TRBV30	TRBJ2-1	CAWSYGTSGNNEQFF	TGTGCCTGGAGTTATGGGACTAGCGGTAACAATGAGCAGTTCTTC
TRBD2	NA	TRBV25-1	TRBJ2-5	CASWEGGLGETQYF	TGTGCCAGCTGGGAGGGAGGATTGGGAGAGACCCAGTACTTC
NA	NA	TRBV4-1	TRBJ2-7	CASSQESGADYEQYF	TGCGCCAGCAGCCAAGAGTCAGGGGCCGACTACGAGCAGTACTTC
NA	once	TRBV5-1	TRBJ1-3	CASSPTSGTSSGNTIYF	TGCGCCAGCAGCCCGACCTCCGGGACAAGCTCTGGAAACACCATATATTTT
TRBD1	NA	TRBV9	TRBJ1-1	CASARSPGTGVQAFF	TGTGCCAGCGCCAGATCACCCGGGACAGGGGTTCAAGCTTTCTTT
NA	NA	TRBV5-1	TRBJ2-7	CASSLSQGGSYEQYF	TGCGCCAGCAGCTTGTCGCAGGGGGGATCCTACGAGCAGTACTTC
TRBD1	NA	TRBV5-4	TRBJ2-7	CASSLGIGTGSYEQYF	TGTGCCAGCAGCTTGGGGATTGGGACAGGGTCCTACGAGCAGTACTTC
NA	NA	TRBV5-1	TRBJ1-4	CASSLSGDNNEKLFF	TGCGCCAGCAGCTTGTCAGGGGATAATAATGAAAAACTGTTTTTT
TRBD1	NA	TRBV18	TRBJ1-2	CASSPGDRGPGYGYTF	TGTGCCAGCTCACCGGGCGACAGGGGGCCTGGGTATGGCTACACCTTC
NA	NA	TRBV6-1	TRBJ2-3	CASSGMREQYF	TGTGCCAGCAGCGGGATGAGGGAGCAGTATTTT
NA	NA	TRBV29-1	TRBJ1-2	CSVDTPTEGALYGYTF	TGCAGCGTCGATACCCCCACGGAAGGGGCGCTCTATGGCTACACCTTC
NA	few	TRBV6-1	TRBJ2-5	CASSESVGLRETQYF	TGTGCCAGCAGTGAGTCGGTGGGTTTGAGGGAGACCCAGTACTTC
TRBD2	NA	TRBV27	TRBJ2-1	CASSLWGLAEYNEQFF	TGTGCCAGCAGTTTATGGGGACTAGCGGAGTACAATGAGCAGTTCTTC
NA	NA	TRBV29-1	TRBJ1-1	CSVRTSLNTEAFF	TGCAGCGTAAGGACATCACTGAACACTGAAGCTTTCTTT
TRBD2	once	TRBV6-1	TRBJ2-3	CASSQGGTSGHTDTQYF	TGTGCCAGCAGTCAAGGTGGGACTAGCGGACACACAGATACGCAGTATTTT
TRBD1	NA	TRBV6-6	TRBJ2-7	CASSYGGTGGNEQYF	TGTGCCAGCAGTTACGGAGGGACAGGGGGCAACGAGCAGTACTTC
TRBD2	NA	TRBV19	TRBJ2-1	CASTYSGLAGVVNEQFF	TGTGCCAGTACTTATAGTGGACTAGCGGGAGTGGTCAATGAGCAGTTCTTC
NA	NA	TRBV28	TRBJ1-2	CASSFSRAGYTF	TGTGCCAGCAGTTTTTCCAGGGCTGGCTACACCTTC
TRBD1	NA	TRBV10-3	TRBJ1-2	CAISPNAGQNYGYTF	TGTGCCATCAGTCCCAATGCGGGACAGAACTATGGCTACACCTTC
TRBD1	NA	TRBV29-1	TRBJ2-1	CSTDRDNEQFF	TGCAGCACCGACAGGGACAATGAGCAGTTCTTC
TRBD2	once	TRBV29-1	TRBJ2-3	CSVRTSGRTDTQYF	TGCAGCGTTAGGACTAGCGGGAGAACAGATACGCAGTATTTT
NA	NA	TRBV28	TRBJ2-3	CASSLQGSGTKQYF	TGTGCCAGCAGTTTACAGGGGAGCGGGACAAAGCAGTATTTT
NA	NA	TRBV11-1	TRBJ2-2	CASRPLGGGAEGTGELFF	TGTGCCAGCAGGCCCCTCGGCGGGGGCGCAGAAGGGACCGGGGAGCTGTTTTTT
TRBD2	NA	TRBV9	TRBJ2-3	CASSVSSGSSDTQYF	TGTGCCAGCAGCGTATCTAGCGGGAGTTCGGATACGCAGTATTTT
NA	NA	TRBV28	TRBJ2-7	CASSPGDERAYEQYF	TGTGCCAGCTCCCCGGGAGACGAGAGGGCCTACGAGCAGTACTTC
NA	NA	TRBV19	TRBJ2-6	CASSPDSYSGANVLTF	TGTGCCAGTAGCCCGGACAGTTACTCTGGGGCCAACGTCCTGACTTTC
NA	NA	TRBV19	TRBJ2-1	CASSIRGNPYNEQFF	TGTGCCAGTAGTATTCGGGGAAACCCCTACAATGAGCAGTTCTTC
TRBD1	NA	TRBV9	TRBJ2-5	CASSAFGTGQETQYF	TGTGCCAGCAGCGCGTTCGGGACAGGGCAAGAGACCCAGTACTTC
TRBD2	NA	TRBV10-2	TRBJ2-7	CASRATSGSSYEQYF	TGCGCCAGCAGAGCGACTAGCGGGAGTTCCTACGAGCAGTACTTC
TRBD2	NA	TRBV19	TRBJ2-3	CASRLAGASTDTQYF	TGTGCCAGTAGACTAGCGGGTGCTAGCACAGATACGCAGTATTTT
TRBD1	NA	TRBV5-6	TRBJ1-1	CASSLAGTANTEAFF	TGTGCCAGCAGCTTGGCAGGGACAGCGAACACTGAAGCTTTCTTT
NA	NA	TRBV28	TRBJ2-1	CASKEPGSSYNEQFF	TGTGCCAGCAAAGAACCGGGAAGCTCCTACAATGAGCAGTTCTTC
TRBD1	NA	TRBV2	TRBJ1-2	CASGQTRDSQSYGYTF	TGTGCCAGCGGTCAAACTCGGGACAGTCAGTCCTATGGCTACACCTTC
TRBD2	NA	TRBV5-1	TRBJ2-5	CASSLGLAGEGTQYF	TGCGCCAGCAGCTTGGGGCTAGCGGGAGAGGGGACCCAGTACTTC
TRBD2	NA	TRBV29-1	TRBJ2-1	CSVIRLATVNEQFF	TGCAGCGTCATCCGACTAGCGACTGTCAATGAGCAGTTCTTC
NA	NA	TRBV27	TRBJ2-5	CASSLTKETQYF	TGTGCCAGCAGCCTGACTAAAGAGACCCAGTACTTC
TRBD1	NA	TRBV29-1	TRBJ2-5	CSVGRQGTLGETQYF	TGCAGCGTTGGGAGACAGGGCACATTAGGAGAGACCCAGTACTTC
NA	NA	TRBV18	TRBJ2-5	CASSPGGAQETQYF	TGTGCCAGCTCACCAGGGGGCGCGCAGGAGACCCAGTACTTC
TRBD1	NA	TRBV7-2	TRBJ1-2	CASSPRQGPPWGYTF	TGTGCCAGCAGCCCCCGACAGGGACCCCCTTGGGGCTACACCTTC
TRBD1	NA	TRBV6-6	TRBJ1-2	CASSPRDRDGYTF	TGTGCCAGCAGCCCCCGGGACAGGGATGGCTACACCTTC
NA	NA	TRBV7-9	TRBJ1-1	CASSLYVLTDMNTEAFF	TGTGCCAGCAGCTTATACGTCTTGACAGACATGAACACTGAAGCTTTCTTT
TRBD1	NA	TRBV28	TRBJ2-3	CASSFIQGKSRPNTQYF	TGTGCCAGCAGTTTCATACAGGGGAAGTCCAGGCCAAATACGCAGTATTTT
TRBD2	NA	TRBV4-1	TRBJ2-1	CASGPQRGLSYNEQFF	TGCGCCAGCGGCCCACAGCGGGGCCTCTCCTACAATGAGCAGTTCTTC
NA	NA	TRBV2	TRBJ1-5	CASSSQGLYPQHF	TGTGCCAGCAGTAGCCAGGGCCTTTACCCCCAGCATTTT
NA	NA	TRBV6-1	TRBJ1-4	CASTSTGTNEKLFF	TGTGCCAGCACTTCGACAGGTACTAATGAAAAACTGTTTTTT
NA	once	TRBV10-3	TRBJ2-7	CAISGHREANYEQYF	TGTGCCATCAGTGGTCACAGGGAAGCCAACTACGAGCAGTACTTC
TRBD1	NA	TRBV13	TRBJ1-1	CASSRDREGTEAFF	TGTGCCAGCAGCAGGGACAGGGAGGGCACTGAAGCTTTCTTT
NA	NA	TRBV28	TRBJ1-1	CASSSPEVSATEAFF	TGTGCCAGCAGCTCCCCCGAGGTGAGCGCCACTGAAGCTTTCTTT
TRBD1	NA	TRBV2	TRBJ1-4	CASSSGQGDQEGEKLFF	TGTGCCAGCAGCTCGGGACAGGGGGATCAGGAAGGCGAAAAACTGTTTTTT